This T cell receptor (beta chain) was retrieved from a study of T cells in Graves' hyperthyroidism and ophthalmopathy. About 10 ml of fresh peripheral blood supplied the PBMCs. Amplified TCR beta CDR3 regions derived from RNA transcripts. The TCR CDR3 was amplified in a first-round RT-PCR using the HTBI primer set. TCRdb recomputed calls from the multiplex PCR reads with MiXCR, one row per CDR3 protein. The data hold about 410,000 distinct CDR3 sequences, with roughly 14% observed a single time. This clonotype was seen at least ten times. The J segment lost 1 base and the V segment lost 2 bases, leaving 4 bases of the junction unmatched. The CDR3 extends over 15 amino acids. Germline CDR1 MGHRA, CDR2 YSYEKL.

The chain has TRBV4-1 and TRBJ2-7, with 8 nucleotides matching TRBD2. The source is a man aged 18 to 29 with Graves' ophthalmopathy. The sequencing input was blood. The CDR3: CASSQMTSASYEQYF. DNA of the CDR3: TGCGCCAGCAGCCAAATGACTAGCGCTTCCTACGAGCAGTACTTC.